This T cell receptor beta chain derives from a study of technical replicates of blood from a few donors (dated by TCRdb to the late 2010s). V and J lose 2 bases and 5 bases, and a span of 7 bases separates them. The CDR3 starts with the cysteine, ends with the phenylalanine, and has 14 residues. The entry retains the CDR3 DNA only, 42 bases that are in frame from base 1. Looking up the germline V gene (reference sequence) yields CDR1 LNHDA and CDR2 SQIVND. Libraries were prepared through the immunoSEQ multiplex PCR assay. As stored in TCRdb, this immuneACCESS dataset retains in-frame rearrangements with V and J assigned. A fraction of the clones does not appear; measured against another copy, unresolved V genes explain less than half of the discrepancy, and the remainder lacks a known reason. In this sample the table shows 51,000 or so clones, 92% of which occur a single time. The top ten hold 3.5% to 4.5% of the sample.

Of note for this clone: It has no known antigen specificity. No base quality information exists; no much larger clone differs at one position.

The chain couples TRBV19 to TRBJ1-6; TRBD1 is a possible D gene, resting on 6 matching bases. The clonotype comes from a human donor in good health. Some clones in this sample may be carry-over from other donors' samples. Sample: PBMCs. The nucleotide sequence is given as TGTGCCAGTAGTATACAGGGGAATAATTCACCCCTCCACTTT. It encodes CASSIQGNNSPLHF. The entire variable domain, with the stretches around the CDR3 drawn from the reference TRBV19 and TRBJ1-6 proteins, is DGGITQSPKYLFRKEGQNVTLSCEQNLNHDAMYWYRQDPGQGLRLIYYSQIVNDFQKGDIAEGYSVSREKKESFPLTVTSAQKNPTAFYLCASSIQGNNSPLHFGNGTRLTVT.